Presented here are 32 T cell receptor beta chains from one specimen sequenced in a study of PD-1 blockade in classical Hodgkin lymphoma. Profiled with immunoSEQ multiplex PCR; TCRdb holds only in-frame clones, not every one. Altogether 75,000 to 100,000 clones are present, roughly 79% being singletons, with the ten largest covering about 16%. Every single patient, without exception, relapsed after autologous stem cell transplantation, and brentuximab vedotin exposure varied. The sample here was peripheral blood mononuclear cells (PBMCs), taken before the second cycle of nivolumab. These receptors all stem from a human donor with classical Hodgkin lymphoma.

The rearrangement joins TRBV7-9 to TRBJ1-1; TRBD1 matches at 7 bases. V dropped 5 bases and J dropped 2; count of bases not matched to a gene: 11. The CDR3 is made up of 16 amino acids. Germline CDR1 and CDR2: SEHNR and FQNEAQ (reference sequence). Written as DNA, the CDR3 is TGTGCCAGCAGCACCTACAGGGGACGGGGCAACACTGAAGCTTTCTTT. Amino acids: CASSTYRGRGNTEAFF.

In its sample, this clone was seen a few times. V and J are TRBV19 and TRBJ2-2; D gene ambiguous. CDR3 length: 15 residues. The V end lost 8 bases, the J end lost 2 bases, and 15 bases lay between the germline ends. The germline V gene encodes CDR1 LNHDA and CDR2 SQIVND (reference sequence). The CDR3 nucleotides read TGTGCCAGTCCGAAGGTGGACCTAAACACCGGGGAGCTGTTTTTT. Translation: CASPKVDLNTGELFF.

This sequence joins TRBV5-1 and TRBJ2-5; 8 bases line up with TRBD2. The ends lost 3 bases at V and 4 bases at J; junction bases unmatched: 8. The CDR3 contains 15 residues. The germline gives CDR1 SGHRS, CDR2 YFSETQ. In nucleotides, the CDR3 is TGCGCCAGCAGCTCCGTGGCGGGAGGACTAGAGACCCAGTACTTC. Translated: CASSSVAGGLETQYF.

This chain joins TRBV4-2 and TRBJ1-2; D not resolved. Trimming left V 0 bases short and J 3 bases short, with 14 bases between. The CDR3 runs to 16 residues. The germline V gene encodes CDR1 LGHNA and CDR2 YNFKEQ. DNA of the CDR3: TGTGCCAGCAGCCAAGATCCTTTTGGCGCCTACTATGGCTACACCTTC. Residues: CASSQDPFGAYYGYTF.

The chain employs TRBV7-9 and TRBJ1-2; D is unresolved. The V gene's germline CDR1 is SEHNR and CDR2 FQNEAQ (reference sequence). There are 13 residues in the CDR3. V lost 3 bases and J lost 3, with 8 bases in between. The CDR3, as DNA: TGTGCCAGCAGCTTCAGTCGGGACTATGGCTACACCTTC. This sequence encodes CASSFSRDYGYTF.

The chain joins TRBV27 to TRBJ1-4, with TRBD1 matching over 7 bases. Trimming cost V 7 bases and J 7 bases; bases outside gene matches: 15. The CDR3 runs to 16 residues. Germline loops: CDR1 MNHEY, CDR2 SMNVEV (reference sequence). This CDR3 is CASTQGQLTRGEKLFF. The CDR3, as DNA: TGTGCCAGCACCCAGGGACAGCTCACTCGGGGTGAAAAACTGTTTTTT.

This chain uses TRBV5-4 with TRBJ2-7; 7 bases align to TRBD1. The CDR3 contains 16 residues. Losses at the gene ends were 0 bases for V and 7 bases for J; bases not matched to a gene: 13. Germline V CDR1 and CDR2: SGHNT, YYREEE (reference sequence). The chain's CDR3 is CASSLATGAFTLEQYF. CDR3 bases: TGTGCCAGCAGCTTGGCCACAGGGGCCTTTACTCTAGAGCAGTACTTC.

J is TRBJ2-3 and V is TRBV29-1, with 9 bases that match TRBD1. The CDR3 length is 14 residues. From germline, CDR1 is SQVTM and CDR2 ANQGSEA. V shed 5 bases and J 4 bases; nucleotides not matched to a gene: 7. This CDR3 reads CSVYDRGRSDTQYF. In DNA, the CDR3 is TGCAGCGTTTATGACAGGGGGAGGTCAGATACGCAGTATTTT.

The CDR3 DNA reads TGCGCCAGCAGTACACCCGACAGGGGTCAGCAGTACTTC. This sequence encodes CASSTPDRGQQYF. The V gene is TRBV5-1, the J gene TRBJ2-7, with TRBD1 identical over 8 bases. CDR3 length equals 13 residues. With 5 bases clipped from V and 8 bases from J, the junction kept 9 bases outside the gene matches. Germline V gene lookup returns CDR1 SGHRS and CDR2 YFSETQ.

DNA for the CDR3: TGTGCCAGCAGCTTGGTCGACAGTAACTATGGCTACACCTTC. Translating gives CASSLVDSNYGYTF. The J gene is TRBJ1-2, the V gene TRBV5-6; D might be TRBD1 (5 bases). CDR1 SGHDT and CDR2 YYEEEE come from the germline V gene. The CDR3 consists of 14 residues. V was cut by 0 bases and J by 1 base, with 7 bases left in between.

This chain connects TRBV10-3 to TRBJ1-5; D is possibly TRBD1 (6 bases). Germline V CDR1 and CDR2: ENHRY, SYGVKD. The V end was cut by 2 bases, the J end by 6 bases, with 17 bases between. The CDR3 totals 16 residues. DNA of the CDR3: TGTGCCATCAGTGAGCGAGCAGGGGTAACCGGTCAGCCCCAGCATTTT. It yields the protein CAISERAGVTGQPQHF.

This clone is a singleton in its sample. The rearrangement uses TRBV14 and TRBJ2-1, with D perhaps TRBD1 or TRBD2 (6 bases each). Trimming pared 3 bases from V and 7 bases from J, leaving 19 bases between. Germline CDR1 reads SGHDN; CDR2 reads FVKESK. There are 16 residues in the CDR3. This CDR3 reads CASSHGGLFGRNEQFF. In DNA, the CDR3 is TGTGCCAGCAGCCACGGGGGCCTCTTCGGTCGGAATGAGCAGTTCTTC. Based on the CDR3 plus reference TRBV14 and TRBJ2-1, the full variable domain is EAGVTQFPSHSVIEKGQTVTLRCDPISGHDNLYWYRRVMGKEIKFLLHFVKESKQDESGMPNNRFLAERTGGTYSTLKVQPAELEDSGVYFCASSHGGLFGRNEQFFGPGTRLTVL.

This clone was detected only once. This chain uses TRBV6-1 with TRBJ1-5; the D is unclear. V shed 4 bases and J shed 15 bases, with 22 bases lying between them. In germline, CDR1 is MNHNS, CDR2 SASEGT. CDR3 length: 14 residues. CDR3 bases: TGTGCCAGCAGTGCTACCACCATGGACGCCCCGGGGCATTTT. Translation: CASSATTMDAPGHF.

This clone was found once. The chain combines TRBV5-6 with TRBJ2-7, with 8 bases aligning to TRBD1. V shed 4 bases and J 2 bases; nucleotides not matched to a gene: 8. Per the germline V gene, CDR1 is SGHDT and CDR2 is YYEEEE. The CDR3 has 15 residues. The CDR3 DNA reads TGTGCCAGCAGCCCGTGGGACAGGCGAACCTACGAGCAGTACTTC. As protein: CASSPWDRRTYEQYF.

V and J are TRBV7-9 and TRBJ2-5; 9 bases fit TRBD2. The CDR3 runs 15 residues. Germline-derived CDR1 and CDR2 are SEHNR and FQNEAQ (reference sequence). V shed 3 bases and J 5 bases; nucleotides not matched to a gene: 7. CDR3 amino acids: CASSFSGSLAETQYF. The CDR3 nucleotides are TGTGCCAGCAGCTTTAGCGGGAGCCTAGCGGAGACCCAGTACTTC. Using reference TRBV7-9 and TRBJ2-5 for the parts outside the CDR3, the full variable domain is DTGVSQNPRHKITKRGQNVTFRCDPISEHNRLYWYRQTLGQGPEFLTYFQNEAQLEKSRLLSDRFSAERPKGSFSTLEIQRTEQGDSAMYLCASSFSGSLAETQYFGPGTRLLVL.

This chain connects TRBV6-4 to TRBJ1-1, with TRBD1 matching over 7 bases. V was pared by 6 bases and J by 4 bases, with 8 bases of the junction left unmatched. Germline V gene sequence: CDR1 MRHNA, CDR2 SNTAGT. This CDR3 is 14 amino acids long. The CDR3 nucleotides read TGTGCCAGCAGGGCCGACAGGGCTGGCACTGAAGCTTTCTTT. Translation: CASRADRAGTEAFF.

The genes are TRBV5-8 and TRBJ2-7; D not resolved. CDR3 length: 12 residues. The germline gives CDR1 SGHTS, CDR2 YDEGEE. Trimming removed 2 bases at V and 5 bases at J, with 8 bases between. Written as DNA, the CDR3 is TGTGCCAGCAGCTTTCATGGGAACGAGCAGTACTTC. Translation: CASSFHGNEQYF.

V usage is TRBV5-1 and J usage is TRBJ2-1; D possibly uses TRBD1 or TRBD2 (6 bases each). The CDR3 is made up of 15 amino acids. V was shortened by 0 bases and J by 6 bases, with 13 bases between the two germline ends. Germline CDR1 reads SGHRS; CDR2 reads YFSETQ. The CDR3 nucleotides are TGCGCCAGCAGCTTGGCACTAGGAGGGGGCAATGAGCAGTTCTTC. This sequence encodes CASSLALGGGNEQFF.

The rearrangement uses TRBV19 and TRBJ1-1; D ambiguous. From germline, CDR1 is LNHDA and CDR2 SQIVND (reference sequence). V dropped 5 bases and J dropped 0 bases, with 7 bases sitting between them. The CDR3 consists of 13 residues. As DNA, the CDR3 is TGTGCCAGTAGTGGACTGTTGAACACTGAAGCTTTCTTT. Its protein is CASSGLLNTEAFF.

This chain uses TRBV7-8 with TRBJ2-5; D not certain. V gave up 5 bases and J gave up 0 bases, with 10 bases separating them. This CDR3 has 14 residues. Germline V gives CDR1 SGHVS, CDR2 FQNEAQ. In DNA form, the CDR3 reads TGTGCCAGCAGCCTCTGGGGAAACCAAGAGACCCAGTACTTC. It encodes CASSLWGNQETQYF.

The V call is TRBV5-4, the J call TRBJ1-2; TRBD1 is a possible D gene (5 bases). Trimming removed 4 bases from V and 4 bases from J, with 14 bases in between. The CDR3 is made up of 14 amino acids. CDR1 and CDR2 from the germline V gene are SGHNT and YYREEE (reference sequence). CDR3 nucleotide sequence: TGTGCCAGCAGCAGCCCCCCAGGGATCTATGGCTACACCTTC. Amino acids: CASSSPPGIYGYTF.

The chain carries TRBV5-1 and TRBJ2-3; D might be TRBD2 (6 bases). Germline loops: CDR1 SGHRS, CDR2 YFSETQ. The CDR3 has 14 residues. Trimming removed 4 bases at V and 2 bases at J, with 11 bases between. As DNA, the CDR3 is TGCGCCAGCAGCGAAGAGCGGGCCACAGATACGCAGTATTTT. Its protein is CASSEERATDTQYF.

This clone was found once. This chain links TRBV6-6 with TRBJ1-3; unclear D gene. CDR1 is MNHNY and CDR2 is SVGAGI in the germline V gene (reference sequence). The CDR3 sequence is 12 residues long. Trimming took off 2 bases at V and 4 bases at J, with 3 bases between the two ends. The CDR3 loop reads CASSYDGNTIYF. The CDR3 DNA reads TGTGCCAGCAGTTACGACGGAAACACCATATATTTT.

This chain links TRBV7-8 with TRBJ1-5; 8 nucleotides align to TRBD1. The V segment lost 5 bases and the J segment 4 bases; nucleotides outside the gene matches: 7. Germline V gene data show CDR1 as SGHVS and CDR2 as FQNEAQ. The length of the CDR3 is 15 residues. The CDR3, as DNA: TGTGCCAGCAGCCGCGCCGGGACAGGAAATCAGCCCCAGCATTTT. Translating it yields CASSRAGTGNQPQHF.

This clone has more than one count but fewer than ten. The V call is TRBV7-8, the J call TRBJ1-2; D might be TRBD1 (5 bases). Trimming pared 5 bases from V and 4 bases from J, leaving 11 bases between. From germline, CDR1 is SGHVS and CDR2 FQNEAQ. The CDR3 consists of 13 residues. CDR3 amino acids: CASSPRGSYGYTF. The DNA of the CDR3 is TGTGCCAGCAGCCCGAGGGGTAGCTATGGCTACACCTTC.

The chain links TRBV9 to TRBJ2-7; D not certain. Per the germline V gene, CDR1 is SGDLS and CDR2 is YYNGEE. This CDR3 has 14 residues. The V gene lost 0 bases and the J gene lost 4 bases, with 11 bases spanning the gap. The CDR3 is CASSVGGMSYEQYF. The CDR3 region has the DNA TGTGCCAGCAGCGTAGGCGGTATGTCTTACGAGCAGTACTTC.

This rearrangement joins TRBV11-2 to TRBJ2-3, with D unclear. Germline V gene sequence: CDR1 SGHAT, CDR2 FQNNGV. The CDR3 consists of 14 residues. Trimming cost V 0 bases and J 4 bases, with 8 bases left between them. CDR3 region: CASSLDRVSDTQYF. The CDR3 DNA sequence: TGTGCCAGCAGCTTAGATCGGGTGTCAGATACGCAGTATTTT.

The chain combines TRBV27 with TRBJ2-3; 12 bases are shared with TRBD2. The germline V gene encodes CDR1 MNHEY and CDR2 SMNVEV (reference sequence). The CDR3 runs 17 residues. V was clipped by 5 bases and J by 5 bases; unmatched bases: 11. The CDR3 protein is CASSHHRLAGVEDTQYF. CDR3 sequence (DNA): TGTGCCAGCAGTCACCACCGACTAGCGGGAGTGGAAGATACGCAGTATTTT.

The table lists this clone with a count of one. The chain joins TRBV5-5 to TRBJ2-5; a possible D gene is TRBD2 (6 bases). Germline assignment: CDR1 SGHKS and CDR2 YYEKEE (reference sequence). V was clipped by 0 bases and J by 2 bases, with 8 bases between them. The CDR3 runs to 14 residues. The CDR3 nucleotides read TGTGCCAGCAGCTTGGTGGGACTTCAAGAGACCCAGTACTTC. Protein: CASSLVGLQETQYF.

V is TRBV14 and J is TRBJ2-5; TRBD1 might be the D (6 bases). Per germline, CDR1 SGHDN and CDR2 FVKESK. The CDR3 loop spans 15 amino acids. V was pared by 0 bases and J by 5 bases, with 13 bases between. CDR3 DNA sequence: TGTGCCAGCAGCCAAGAGCAGGGGCTCCGGGAGACCCAGTACTTC. Its protein product is CASSQEQGLRETQYF.

The genes are TRBV29-1 and TRBJ2-3; 10 bases agree with TRBD1. The ends lost 5 bases at V and 1 base at J; junction bases unmatched: 12. The CDR3 is 17 residues long. Germline V gene data show CDR1 as SQVTM and CDR2 as ANQGSEA. DNA of the CDR3: TGCAGCGTTACTCAGACAGGGGGCCTATTCGGCACAGATACGCAGTATTTT. Translating gives CSVTQTGGLFGTDTQYF.

This rearrangement joins TRBV15 to TRBJ2-7; 12 bases align to TRBD2. Germline CDR1 and CDR2: LNHNV and YYDKDF (reference sequence). V lost 1 base, J lost 7 bases, and 5 bases stayed unmatched. CDR3 size: 15 residues. In DNA form, the CDR3 reads TGTGCCACCAGCAGAGCCCTAGCGGGAGGGGGTGAGCAGTACTTC. Amino acid sequence: CATSRALAGGGEQYF.